These 16 T cell receptor beta chains were sequenced from one sample in a study of OX40 agonist ivuxolimab in advanced cancers. Assay used: immunoSEQ multiplex PCR; TCRdb lists only in-frame clones, some missing. The table shows 70,000 to 95,000 clones, with roughly four fifths occurring only once. The material was CD4+ or CD8+ T cells sorted from blood, obtained in a trial of the OX40 agonist ivuxolimab. These receptors were collected from an adult with an advanced solid tumor such as melanoma, head and neck, liver or kidney cancer.

The CDR3 spells CAWSARGASNEKLFF. CDR3 in DNA: TGTGCCTGGAGTGCCCGGGGGGCATCGAATGAAAAACTGTTTTTT. J is TRBJ1-4 and V is TRBV30, with a possible D match to TRBD1 (6 bases). Germline V CDR1 and CDR2: GTSNPN, SVGIG (reference sequence). CDR3 length: 15 amino acids. Trimming took off 1 base at V and 5 bases at J, with 14 bases between the two ends.

The chain is built from TRBV10-3 and TRBJ1-5; D is undetermined. Per the germline V gene, CDR1 is ENHRY and CDR2 is SYGVKD. Trimming removed 10 bases from V and 3 bases from J, with 10 bases in between. This CDR3 contains 12 residues. The CDR3 DNA reads TGTGCCACCCGAAGAGACAATCAGCCCCAGCATTTT. Translating gives CATRRDNQPQHF.

A few counts support this clone. CDR3 region: CASRPTDRGRSYTF. The CDR3 nucleotides read TGTGCCAGCAGGCCTACGGACAGGGGGCGAAGCTACACCTTC. The chain joins TRBV6-5 to TRBJ1-2; TRBD1 aligns across 11 bases. This CDR3 spans 14 amino acids. Germline V gives CDR1 MNHEY, CDR2 SVGAGI. V was clipped by 6 bases and J by 9 bases; unmatched bases: 9.

V usage is TRBV6-5 and J usage is TRBJ2-7; D might be TRBD1 or TRBD2, each matching 6 bases. The V end was cut by 7 bases, the J end by 0 bases, with 10 bases between. CDR1 is MNHEY, CDR2 SVGAGI, per germline. CDR3 length: 13 amino acids. As DNA, the CDR3 is TGTGCCAGCACTGAGGGGGGCTCCTACGAGCAGTACTTC. Its protein product is CASTEGGSYEQYF.

This rearrangement joins TRBV18 to TRBJ2-4; tentatively, D is TRBD1 or TRBD2 (6 bases each). Trimming took off 3 bases at V and 7 bases at J, with 16 bases between the two ends. The CDR3 covers 15 residues. Germline values: CDR1 KGHSH, CDR2 LQKENI. CDR3 nucleotide sequence: TGTGCCAGCTCACCCACCGGGGGCGCGAGGAACATTCAGTACTTC. It yields the protein CASSPTGGARNIQYF.

The chain recombines TRBV7-2 with TRBJ1-3, with 9 nucleotides matching TRBD1. CDR3 length equals 15 residues. Trimming took 2 bases from V and 3 from J; bases not matched to a gene: 2. The germline gives CDR1 SGHTA, CDR2 FQGNSA. The CDR3 here is CASSLRTGVGNTIYF. DNA for the CDR3: TGTGCCAGCAGCTTACGGACAGGGGTTGGAAACACCATATATTTT. The full variable domain, its missing parts supplied by reference TRBV7-2 and TRBJ1-3, is GAGVSQSPSNKVTEKGKDVELRCDPISGHTALYWYRQSLGQGLEFLIYFQGNSAPDKSGLPSDRFSAERTGGSVSTLTIQRTQQEDSAVYLCASSLRTGVGNTIYFGEGSWLTVV.

V usage is TRBV15 and J usage is TRBJ1-1; D possibly corresponds to TRBD1 (5 bases). CDR1 is LNHNV and CDR2 is YYDKDF in the germline V gene (reference sequence). With 1 base removed from V and 6 bases from J, the gap between germline ends came to 12 bases. CDR3 length: 14 residues. DNA of the CDR3: TGTGCCACCAGCAGAGCGCAGGGCCGATCTGAAGCTTTCTTT. It is translated as CATSRAQGRSEAFF.

V is TRBV5-1 and J is TRBJ2-5; 9 positions agree with TRBD1. The V and J ends lost 0 bases and 4 bases, in that order; junction bases with no gene match: 4. Per germline, CDR1 SGHRS and CDR2 YFSETQ. CDR3 length equals 15 residues. DNA of the CDR3: TGCGCCAGCAGCTTGGGATCGACAGGGGGAGAGACCCAGTACTTC. It translates to CASSLGSTGGETQYF.

The V call is TRBV4-1, the J call TRBJ2-5, with 7 bases identical to TRBD1. The V segment lost 7 bases and the J segment 1 base; nucleotides outside the gene matches: 9. This CDR3 has 15 residues. Per the germline V gene, CDR1 is MGHRA and CDR2 is YSYEKL. The CDR3 DNA reads as TGCGCCAGCACTCTTTCGGGACAGCCCCAAGAGACCCAGTACTTC. Translating it yields CASTLSGQPQETQYF.

This clone was found many times. V is TRBV7-9 and J is TRBJ2-1; D is ambiguous. Germline loops: CDR1 SEHNR, CDR2 FQNEAQ (reference sequence). V gave up 2 bases and J gave up 5 bases, with 10 bases separating them. This CDR3 is built from 14 residues. CDR3 in amino acids: CASSLSGPHNEQFF. The CDR3 DNA reads as TGTGCCAGCAGCTTATCCGGACCGCACAATGAGCAGTTCTTC.

This rearrangement joins TRBV6-5 to TRBJ1-1; 8 bases match TRBD1. From germline, CDR1 is MNHEY and CDR2 SVGAGI. The CDR3 runs 16 residues. The J segment lost 4 bases and the V segment lost 2 bases, leaving 9 bases of the junction unmatched. Here the CDR3 DNA reads TGTGCCAGCAGTTACCCCTTACAGGGGGGAGGCACTGAAGCTTTCTTT. This codes for CASSYPLQGGGTEAFF.

J is TRBJ2-7 and V is TRBV4-3; D is unclear. V was pared by 1 base and J by 1 base, with 5 bases between. In germline, CDR1 is LGHNA, CDR2 YSLEER. The length of the CDR3 is 13 residues. The CDR3 DNA is TGCGCCAGCAGCCAAGGTATTTCCTACGAGCAGTACTTC. Translated: CASSQGISYEQYF.

The chain is built from TRBV6-1 and TRBJ2-7; D remains unclear. Germline CDR1 is MNHNS and CDR2 is SASEGT. The ends were cut back, 6 bases at V and 2 bases at J, with 5 bases in the middle. The CDR3 has 11 amino acids. CDR3 protein: CASSRTYEQYF. The DNA for the CDR3 is TGTGCCAGCAGCCGAACCTACGAGCAGTACTTC.

The chain couples TRBV18 to TRBJ1-5; TRBD1 aligns across 9 bases. Germline-derived CDR1 and CDR2 are KGHSH and LQKENI. V lost 5 bases and J lost 5; bases outside the gene matches: 4. The CDR3 sequence is 14 residues long. The CDR3 reads CASSLDRGDQPQHF. DNA of the CDR3: TGTGCCAGCTCATTGGACAGGGGCGATCAGCCCCAGCATTTT.

The chain couples TRBV5-5 to TRBJ1-5; D unresolved. From germline, CDR1 is SGHKS and CDR2 YYEKEE (reference sequence). The CDR3 runs to 15 residues. Trimming removed 4 bases from V and 1 base from J, with 12 bases in between. The CDR3 region has the DNA TGTGCCAGCAGCCCCATCGGTAGGAGCAATCAGCCCCAGCATTTT. Amino acid sequence: CASSPIGRSNQPQHF.

The chain couples TRBV5-5 to TRBJ2-7; D is perhaps TRBD2 (5 bases). The CDR3 runs 14 residues. Germline V gene sequence: CDR1 SGHKS, CDR2 YYEKEE (reference sequence). V lost 0 bases and J lost 3, with 10 bases in between. The CDR3 sequence is CASSLASRDYEQYF. The CDR3 DNA reads as TGTGCCAGCAGCTTGGCCTCACGGGACTACGAGCAGTACTTC.